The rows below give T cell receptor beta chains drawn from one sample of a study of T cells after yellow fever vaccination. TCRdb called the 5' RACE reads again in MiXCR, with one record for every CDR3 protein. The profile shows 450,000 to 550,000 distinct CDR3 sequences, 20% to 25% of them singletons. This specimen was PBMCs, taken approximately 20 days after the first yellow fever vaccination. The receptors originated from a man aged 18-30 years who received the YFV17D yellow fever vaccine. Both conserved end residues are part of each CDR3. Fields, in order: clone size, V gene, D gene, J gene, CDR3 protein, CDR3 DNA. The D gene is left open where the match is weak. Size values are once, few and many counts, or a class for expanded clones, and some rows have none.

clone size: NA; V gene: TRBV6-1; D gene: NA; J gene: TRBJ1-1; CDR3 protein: CASSRTMVVEAFF; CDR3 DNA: TGTGCCAGCAGCCGGACTATGGTTGTGGAAGCTTTCTTT
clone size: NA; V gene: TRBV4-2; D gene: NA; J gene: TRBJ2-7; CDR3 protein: CASSQALRQAGHEQYF; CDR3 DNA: TGTGCCAGCAGCCAGGCCCTCCGACAGGCGGGCCACGAGCAGTACTTC
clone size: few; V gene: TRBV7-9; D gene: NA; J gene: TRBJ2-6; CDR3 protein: CASSLGHSFSGANVLTF; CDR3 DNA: TGTGCCAGCAGCTTAGGGCACTCCTTCTCTGGGGCCAACGTCCTGACTTTC
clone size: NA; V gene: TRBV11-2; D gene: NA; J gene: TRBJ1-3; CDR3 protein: CASNQGTLFSGNTIYF; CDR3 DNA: TGTGCCAGCAACCAGGGAACCCTTTTCTCTGGAAACACCATATATTTT
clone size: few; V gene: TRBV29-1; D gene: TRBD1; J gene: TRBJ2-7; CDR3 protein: CSGRQGGSEQYF; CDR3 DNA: TGCAGCGGCAGACAGGGGGGCTCCGAGCAGTACTTC
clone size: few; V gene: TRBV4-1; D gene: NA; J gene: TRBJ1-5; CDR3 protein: CASSHPGGRGTNQPQHF; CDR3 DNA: TGCGCCAGCAGCCATCCTGGTGGTCGGGGGACCAATCAGCCCCAGCATTTT
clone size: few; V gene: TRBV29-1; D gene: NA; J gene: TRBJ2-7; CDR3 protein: CSVVGRAHEQYF; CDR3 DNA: TGCAGCGTTGTAGGCAGGGCCCACGAGCAGTACTTC
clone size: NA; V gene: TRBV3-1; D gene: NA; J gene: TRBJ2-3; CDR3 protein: CASSQDFASGLSTDTQYF; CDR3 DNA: TGTGCCAGCAGCCAAGATTTCGCCTCGGGGCTTAGCACAGATACGCAGTATTTT
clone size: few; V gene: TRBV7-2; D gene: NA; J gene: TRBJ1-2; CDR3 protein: CASSPRQSYGYTF; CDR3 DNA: TGTGCCAGCAGCCCAAGACAGTCCTATGGCTACACCTTC
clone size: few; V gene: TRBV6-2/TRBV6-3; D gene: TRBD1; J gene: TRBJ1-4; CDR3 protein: CAAGDRGLNGDNEKLFF; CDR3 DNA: TGTGCCGCGGGGGACAGGGGGCTTAACGGCGATAATGAAAAACTGTTTTTT
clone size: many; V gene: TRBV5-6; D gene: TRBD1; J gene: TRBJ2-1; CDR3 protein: CASSFPGGRYNEQFF; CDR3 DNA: TGTGCCAGCAGCTTTCCAGGGGGCCGTTACAATGAGCAGTTCTTC
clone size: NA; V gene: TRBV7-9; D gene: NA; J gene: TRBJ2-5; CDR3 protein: CASSLKGRARETQYF; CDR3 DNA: TGTGCCAGCAGCCTGAAGGGTCGCGCCCGGGAGACCCAGTACTTC
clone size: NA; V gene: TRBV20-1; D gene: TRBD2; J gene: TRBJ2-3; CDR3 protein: CSASGGAVDTQYF; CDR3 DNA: TGCAGTGCTAGCGGGGGGGCGGTAGATACGCAGTATTTT
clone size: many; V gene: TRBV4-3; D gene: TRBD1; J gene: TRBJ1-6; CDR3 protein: CASSQDHVRGRADNSPLHF; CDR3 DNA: TGCGCCAGCAGCCAAGATCACGTCAGGGGGAGGGCTGATAATTCACCCCTCCACTTT
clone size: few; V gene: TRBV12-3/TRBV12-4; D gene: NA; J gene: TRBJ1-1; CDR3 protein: CASSLDGTLSAFF; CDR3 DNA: TGTGCCAGCAGTTTAGACGGGACCTTATCTGCTTTCTTT
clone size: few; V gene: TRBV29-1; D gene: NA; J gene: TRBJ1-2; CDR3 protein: CSVHLRDLYGYTF; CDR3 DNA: TGCAGCGTACACCTCCGGGACCTATATGGCTACACCTTC
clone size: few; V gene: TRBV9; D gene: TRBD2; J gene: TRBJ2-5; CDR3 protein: CASSGGSGGETQYF; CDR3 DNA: TGTGCCAGCAGCGGGGGTAGCGGGGGCGAGACCCAGTACTTC
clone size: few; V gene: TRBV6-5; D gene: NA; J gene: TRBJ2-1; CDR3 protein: CASSYSSRPRTDEQFF; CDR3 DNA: TGTGCCAGCAGTTACTCGAGCAGGCCAAGGACGGATGAGCAGTTCTTC
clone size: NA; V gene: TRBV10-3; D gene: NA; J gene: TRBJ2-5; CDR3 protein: CAISGRVGETQYF; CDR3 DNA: TGTGCCATCAGTGGAAGGGTAGGGGAGACCCAGTACTTC
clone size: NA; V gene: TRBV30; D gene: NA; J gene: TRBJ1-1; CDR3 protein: CAWGPTGNTEAFF; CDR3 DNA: TGTGCCTGGGGCCCGACAGGGAACACTGAAGCTTTCTTT
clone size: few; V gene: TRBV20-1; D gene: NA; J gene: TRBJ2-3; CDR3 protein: CSASPFRRYTDTQYF; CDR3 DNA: TGCAGTGCTAGTCCTTTTCGACGGTACACAGATACGCAGTATTTT
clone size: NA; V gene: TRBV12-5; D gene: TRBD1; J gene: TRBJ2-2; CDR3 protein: CASGSVTGRTGELFF; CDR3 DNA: TGTGCTAGTGGTTCCGTGACAGGGCGGACCGGGGAGCTGTTTTTT
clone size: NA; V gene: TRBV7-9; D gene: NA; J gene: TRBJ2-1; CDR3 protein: CASSPRTQQFF; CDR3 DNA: TGTGCCAGCAGCCCGCGTACTCAGCAGTTCTTC
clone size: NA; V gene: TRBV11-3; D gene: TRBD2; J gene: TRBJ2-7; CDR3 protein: CASSLMASASGGASEGQYF; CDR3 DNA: TGTGCCAGCAGCTTAATGGCTTCGGCTAGCGGGGGGGCCTCAGAGGGGCAGTACTTC
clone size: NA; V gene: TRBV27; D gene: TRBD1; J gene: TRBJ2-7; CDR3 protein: CASSPTNRGYEQYF; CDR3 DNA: TGTGCCAGCAGCCCTACCAACAGGGGCTACGAGCAGTACTTC
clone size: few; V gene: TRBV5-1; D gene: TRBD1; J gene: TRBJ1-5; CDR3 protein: CASSLGTGGMNQPQHF; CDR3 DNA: TGCGCCAGCAGCTTGGGGACAGGGGGCATGAATCAGCCCCAGCATTTT
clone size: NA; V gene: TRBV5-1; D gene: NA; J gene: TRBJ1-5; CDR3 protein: CASSWQGYGNQPQHF; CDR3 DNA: TGCGCCAGCAGCTGGCAGGGGTATGGCAATCAGCCCCAGCATTTT
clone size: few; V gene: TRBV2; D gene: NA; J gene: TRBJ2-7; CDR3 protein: CASSAYREGLF; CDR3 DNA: TGTGCCAGCAGTGCCTACAGGGAAGGCTTGTTC
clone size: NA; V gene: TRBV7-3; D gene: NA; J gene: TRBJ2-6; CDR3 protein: CASSLTGGISGANVLTF; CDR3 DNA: TGTGCCAGCAGCTTAACTGGGGGGATCTCTGGGGCCAACGTCCTGACTTTC
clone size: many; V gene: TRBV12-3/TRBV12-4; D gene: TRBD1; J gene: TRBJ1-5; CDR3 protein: CASRTGQGANQPQHF; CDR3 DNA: TGTGCCAGCAGAACCGGACAGGGGGCGAATCAGCCCCAGCATTTT
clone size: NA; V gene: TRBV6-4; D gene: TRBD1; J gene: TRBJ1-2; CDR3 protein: CASRGTGVGYTF; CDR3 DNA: TGTGCCAGCAGGGGAACAGGGGTTGGCTACACCTTC
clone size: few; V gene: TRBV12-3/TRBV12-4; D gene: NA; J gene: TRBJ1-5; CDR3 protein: CASSLSQNNQPQHF; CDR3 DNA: TGTGCCAGCAGTTTATCCCAGAACAATCAGCCCCAGCATTTT
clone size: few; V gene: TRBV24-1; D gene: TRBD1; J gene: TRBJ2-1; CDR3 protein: CATKTSGGSNEQFF; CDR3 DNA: TGTGCCACCAAAACCTCAGGGGGCTCCAATGAGCAGTTCTTC
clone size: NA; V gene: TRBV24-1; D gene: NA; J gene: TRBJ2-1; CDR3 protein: CATSRQGSGSEQFF; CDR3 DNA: TGTGCCACCAGTCGTCAGGGGTCCGGCAGTGAGCAGTTCTTC
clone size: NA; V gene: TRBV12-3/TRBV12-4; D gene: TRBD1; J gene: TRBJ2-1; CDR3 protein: CASSFFFYWGDGQGGQGANEQFF; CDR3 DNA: TGTGCCAGCAGTTTCTTTTTTTATTGGGGAGACGGCCAAGGAGGACAGGGGGCGAATGAGCAGTTCTTC
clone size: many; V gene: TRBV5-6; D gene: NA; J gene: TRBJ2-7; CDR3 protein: CASSVTYEQYF; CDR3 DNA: TGTGCCAGCAGCGTCACCTACGAGCAGTACTTC
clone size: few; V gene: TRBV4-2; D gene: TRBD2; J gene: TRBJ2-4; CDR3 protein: CASSPGGGGIAKNIQYF; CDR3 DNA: TGTGCCAGCAGCCCGGGTGGGGGGGGGATAGCCAAAAACATTCAGTACTTC
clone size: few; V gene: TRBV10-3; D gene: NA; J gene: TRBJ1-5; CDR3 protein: CAISKGGFGQPQHF; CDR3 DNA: TGTGCCATCTCTAAGGGGGGGTTCGGTCAGCCCCAGCATTTT
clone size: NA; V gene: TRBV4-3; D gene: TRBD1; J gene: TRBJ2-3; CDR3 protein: CASSPRGDRGADTQYF; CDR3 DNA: TGCGCCAGCAGCCCAAGAGGGGACAGGGGAGCAGATACGCAGTATTTT
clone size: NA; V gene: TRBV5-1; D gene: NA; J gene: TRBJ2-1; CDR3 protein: CASSDPTGTGGRYNEQFF; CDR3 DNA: TGCGCCAGCAGCGACCCAACCGGAACCGGGGGCAGATACAATGAGCAGTTCTTC
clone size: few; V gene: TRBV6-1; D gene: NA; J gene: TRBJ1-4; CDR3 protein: CASREGRFEKLFF; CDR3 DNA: TGTGCCAGCAGGGAGGGGCGCTTCGAAAAACTGTTTTTT
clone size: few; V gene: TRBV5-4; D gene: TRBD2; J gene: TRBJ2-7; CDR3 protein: CASSPGTSGFYEQYF; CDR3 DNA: TGTGCCAGCAGCCCCGGGACTAGCGGTTTCTACGAGCAGTACTTC
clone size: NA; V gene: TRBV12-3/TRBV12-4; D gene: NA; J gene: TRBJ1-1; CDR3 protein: CASSLSSPNTEAFF; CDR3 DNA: TGTGCCAGCAGTTTATCCTCGCCTAACACTGAAGCTTTCTTT
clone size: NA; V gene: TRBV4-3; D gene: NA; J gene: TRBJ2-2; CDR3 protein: CASSQRWNTWGELFF; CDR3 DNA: TGCGCCAGCAGCCAACGGTGGAACACCTGGGGGGAGCTGTTTTTT
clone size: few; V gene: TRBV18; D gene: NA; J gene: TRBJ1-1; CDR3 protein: CASSPGSGSHTEAFF; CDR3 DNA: TGTGCCAGCTCACCAGGGTCGGGATCCCACACTGAAGCTTTCTTT
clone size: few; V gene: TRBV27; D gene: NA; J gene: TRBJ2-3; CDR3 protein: CASRSGGIYTDTQYF; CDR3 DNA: TGTGCCAGCAGAAGTGGGGGGATATACACAGATACGCAGTATTTT
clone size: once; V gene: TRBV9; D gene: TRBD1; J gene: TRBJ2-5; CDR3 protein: CASSEVTLGQGLETQYF; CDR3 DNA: TGTGCCAGCAGCGAGGTTACGTTGGGACAGGGCTTAGAGACCCAGTACTTC
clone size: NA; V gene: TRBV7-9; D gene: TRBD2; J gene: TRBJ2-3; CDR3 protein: CASSLARIAGGDTQYF; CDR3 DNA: TGTGCCAGCAGCTTAGCGCGGATAGCGGGGGGAGATACGCAGTATTTT
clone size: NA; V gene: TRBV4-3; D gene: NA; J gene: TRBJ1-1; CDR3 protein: CASSQDGRVNTEAFF; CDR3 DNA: TGCGCCAGCAGCCAAGATGGTAGGGTGAACACTGAAGCTTTCTTT
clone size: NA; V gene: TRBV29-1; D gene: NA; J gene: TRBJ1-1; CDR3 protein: CSGAPVPEVTEAFF; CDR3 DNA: TGCAGCGGGGCCCCAGTCCCAGAGGTGACTGAAGCTTTCTTT
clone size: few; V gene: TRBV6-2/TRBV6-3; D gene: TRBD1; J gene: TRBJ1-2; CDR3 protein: CASSYSGTAYGYTF; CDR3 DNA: TGTGCCAGCAGTTACTCGGGGACAGCCTATGGCTACACCTTC
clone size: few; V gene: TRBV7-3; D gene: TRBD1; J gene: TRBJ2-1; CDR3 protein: CASSLISGQGIYEQFF; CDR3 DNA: TGTGCCAGCAGCTTAATAAGCGGACAGGGAATCTATGAGCAGTTCTTC
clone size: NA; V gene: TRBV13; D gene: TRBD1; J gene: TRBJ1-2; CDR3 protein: CASSLRGGVMGGYTF; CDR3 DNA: TGTGCCAGCAGCTTACGAGGGGGCGTTATGGGTGGCTACACCTTC